This T cell receptor beta chain stems from a study of OX40 agonist ivuxolimab in advanced cancers. The CDR3 sequence is 14 residues long. Trimming took 6 bases from V and 9 from J; bases not matched to a gene: 6. CDR1 is MNHNS and CDR2 is SASEGT in the germline V gene. This clone has just one count. Repertoires were generated with immunoSEQ multiplex PCR, while TCRdb's copy carries only in-frame clones and drops some. The sample carries more than 70,000 clones, about 84% recorded once. Sequencing used CD4+ or CD8+ T cells sorted from blood, obtained in a trial of the OX40 agonist ivuxolimab. V usage is TRBV6-1 and J usage is TRBJ1-6, with 9 bases aligning to TRBD1. The TCR sequence derives from an adult with an advanced solid tumor such as melanoma, head and neck, liver or kidney cancer. The CDR3 spells CASSPTTGGSPLHF. The CDR3 DNA is TGTGCCAGCAGCCCCACGACAGGGGGTTCACCCCTCCACTTT.